This T cell receptor (beta chain) originates from a study of blood T cell repertoires in COVID-19. This clone is a singleton in its sample. Germline V CDR1 and CDR2: LNHDA, SQIVND (reference sequence). The V end lost 4 bases, the J end lost 3 bases, and 7 bases lay between the germline ends. The CDR3 extends over 13 amino acids. Clones were read by immunoSEQ multiplex PCR, and TCRdb kept only the in-frame ones, dropping some. The sample gives under 45,000 clones, 81% of which show up once; about 3% is in the top ten. Material for sequencing was peripheral blood. This chain joins TRBV19 and TRBJ2-1; D is perhaps TRBD2 (5 bases). The clonotype originates from a man in his sixties or seventies with COVID-19, enrolled during active disease. CDR3 nucleotides: TGTGCCAGTAGTAAAGGACTCTACAATGAGCAGTTCTTC. This codes for CASSKGLYNEQFF.